Listed here are 8 T cell receptor beta chains from one sample, sequenced in a study of T-cell reconstitution after alpha-beta-depleted transplantation in children. Unique molecular identifiers tagged the TCRbeta library. TCRdb called the PCR reads again in MiXCR, with one record for every CDR3 protein. The sample has approximately 85,000 distinct CDR3 sequences, roughly 15% seen once; the top ten hold about 18%. The sample here was PBMCs, mostly from graft donor cells, taken 180 days after TCRalphabeta/CD19-depleted stem cell transplant. Receptor source: a male patient aged 2 to 9 who had a stem cell transplant for acute lymphoblastic leukemia, so the T cells may come from the graft donor.

The CDR3 here is CATSDFGQEGGSYNEQFF. The CDR3 DNA reads TGTGCCACCAGTGATTTCGGTCAGGAGGGGGGGTCCTACAATGAGCAGTTCTTC. The chain uses TRBV24-1 and TRBJ2-1, with D possibly being TRBD2 (7 bases). The CDR3 is 18 amino acids. The V and J ends lost 1 base and 1 base respectively, with 16 bases between them. Germline V lookup: CDR1 KGHDR, CDR2 SFDVKD.

This clonotype was found a few times. The rearrangement joins TRBV12-3 or TRBV12-4 to TRBJ2-7, with D maybe TRBD2 (6 bases). This CDR3 comprises 12 residues. V was clipped by 5 bases and J by 7 bases, with 12 bases between them. The CDR3 bases are TGTGCCAGCAGTCTCCCGGCGGGGGAGCAGTACTTC. The encoded protein is CASSLPAGEQYF.

In this sample, this clonotype turned up many times. This sequence joins TRBV20-1 and TRBJ2-1, with unresolved D. V lost 3 bases and J lost 4, with 13 bases in between. This CDR3 is built from 14 residues. Germline CDR1 DFQATT, CDR2 SNEGSKA (reference sequence). The CDR3 region has the DNA TGCAGTGCTAGCCGGGCGGACCCTTACAATGAGCAGTTCTTC. Translation gives CSASRADPYNEQFF.

The V call is TRBV5-1, the J call TRBJ2-2; 10 bases are a match to TRBD2. The germline CDR1 and CDR2 sequences are SGHRS and YFSETQ. After removal of 3 bases from V and 0 bases from J, the junction contained 2 bases not matched to a gene. The CDR3 covers 16 residues. The CDR3 reads CASSWGLASNTGELFF. CDR3 in DNA: TGCGCCAGCAGCTGGGGACTAGCGTCGAACACCGGGGAGCTGTTTTTT.

This clonotype was seen at least ten times. The chain employs TRBV20-1 and TRBJ2-5, with 10 bases that match TRBD2. The CDR3 spans 14 residues. CDR1 and CDR2 from the germline V gene are DFQATT and SNEGSKA (reference sequence). V lost 1 base and J lost 4; bases outside the gene matches: 3. As DNA, the CDR3 is TGCAGTGCTAGAGTGGAGCGGGGGGGAGAGACCCAGTACTTC. This sequence encodes CSARVERGGETQYF.

This clonotype was counted a few times. This chain connects TRBV20-1 to TRBJ1-2, with D possibly matching TRBD1 (6 bases). The CDR3 extends over 17 amino acids. Germline CDR1 is DFQATT and CDR2 is SNEGSKA (reference sequence). Trimming removed 0 bases at V and 2 bases at J, with 19 bases between. The CDR3 DNA sequence: TGCAGTGCTAGAGACCAGGGGTTTGACAGGTTGAACTATGGCTACACCTTC. Translated: CSARDQGFDRLNYGYTF.

The chain combines TRBV3-1 with TRBJ2-6, with D maybe TRBD2 (7 bases). The CDR3 covers 17 residues. Trimming left V 2 bases short and J 4 bases short, with 15 bases between. The V gene's germline CDR1 is LGHDT and CDR2 YNNKEL (reference sequence). The CDR3 sequence: CASSQRAGAQGANVLTF. The CDR3 region has the DNA TGTGCCAGCAGCCAAAGGGCGGGGGCGCAGGGGGCCAACGTCCTGACTTTC.

This clonotype was counted between two and nine times. V usage is TRBV11-2 and J usage is TRBJ1-1; TRBD1 matches at 7 bases. V lost 0 bases and J lost 10; bases outside the gene matches: 8. Germline lookup yields CDR1 SGHAT and CDR2 FQNNGV. CDR3 length: 14 residues. The DNA of the CDR3 is TGTGCCAGCAGCTTAGATGCCTTGCGACAGGGAGCTTTCTTT. This encodes CASSLDALRQGAFF.